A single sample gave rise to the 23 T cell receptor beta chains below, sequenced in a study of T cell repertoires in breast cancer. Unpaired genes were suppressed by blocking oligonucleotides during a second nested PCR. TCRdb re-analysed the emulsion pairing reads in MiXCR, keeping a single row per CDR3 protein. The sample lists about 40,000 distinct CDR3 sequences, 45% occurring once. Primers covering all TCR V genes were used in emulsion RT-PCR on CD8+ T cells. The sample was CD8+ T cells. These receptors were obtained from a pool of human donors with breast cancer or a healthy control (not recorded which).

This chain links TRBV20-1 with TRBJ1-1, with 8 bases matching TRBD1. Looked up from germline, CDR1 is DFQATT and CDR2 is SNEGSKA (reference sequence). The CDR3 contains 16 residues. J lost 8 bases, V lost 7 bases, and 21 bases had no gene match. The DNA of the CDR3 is TGCAGTGTTGCGCAACGTGGACAGGGAGGGAGACGGGAAGCTTTCTTT. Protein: CSVAQRGQGGRREAFF.

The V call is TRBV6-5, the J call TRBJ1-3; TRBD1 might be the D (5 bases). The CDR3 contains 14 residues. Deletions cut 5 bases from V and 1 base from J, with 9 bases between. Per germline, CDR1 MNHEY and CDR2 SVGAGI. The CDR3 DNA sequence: TGTGCCAGCAGTGCAGGGAAATCTGGAAACACCATATATTTT. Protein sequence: CASSAGKSGNTIYF.

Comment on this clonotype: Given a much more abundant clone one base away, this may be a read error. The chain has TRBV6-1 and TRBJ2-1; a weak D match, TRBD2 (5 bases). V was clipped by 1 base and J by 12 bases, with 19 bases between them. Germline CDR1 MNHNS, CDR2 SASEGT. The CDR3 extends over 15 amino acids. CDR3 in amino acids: CASSEVELGGSWQFF. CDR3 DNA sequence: TGTGCCAGCAGTGAAGTGGAGCTAGGCGGGTCATGGCAGTTCTTC.

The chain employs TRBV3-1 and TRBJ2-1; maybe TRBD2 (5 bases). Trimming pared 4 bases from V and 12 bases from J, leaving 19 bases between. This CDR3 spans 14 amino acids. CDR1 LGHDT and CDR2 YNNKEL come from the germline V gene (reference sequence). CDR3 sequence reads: CASSRSSEGRRQFF. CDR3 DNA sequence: TGTGCCAGCAGCCGGAGCAGCGAGGGTCGCCGGCAGTTCTTC.

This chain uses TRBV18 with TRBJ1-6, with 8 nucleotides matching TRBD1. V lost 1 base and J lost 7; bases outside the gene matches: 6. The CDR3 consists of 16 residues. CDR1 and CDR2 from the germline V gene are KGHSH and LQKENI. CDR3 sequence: CASSPRTGSGNSPLHF. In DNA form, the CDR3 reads TGTGCCAGCTCACCACGGACAGGGTCTGGAAATTCACCCCTCCACTTT.

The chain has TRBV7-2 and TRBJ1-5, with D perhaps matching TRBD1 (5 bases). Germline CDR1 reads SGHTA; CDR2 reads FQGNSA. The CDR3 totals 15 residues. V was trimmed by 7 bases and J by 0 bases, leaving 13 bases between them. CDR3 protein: CASTSRGDSNQPQHF. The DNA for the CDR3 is TGTGCCAGCACCTCGAGAGGGGATAGCAATCAGCCCCAGCATTTT.

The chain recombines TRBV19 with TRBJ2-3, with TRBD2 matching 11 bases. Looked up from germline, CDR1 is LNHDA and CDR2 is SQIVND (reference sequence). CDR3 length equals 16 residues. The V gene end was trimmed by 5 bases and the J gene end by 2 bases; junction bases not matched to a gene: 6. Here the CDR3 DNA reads TGTGCCAGTAGTCCGCTAGCGGGGGGATACACAGATACGCAGTATTTT. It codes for CASSPLAGGYTDTQYF.

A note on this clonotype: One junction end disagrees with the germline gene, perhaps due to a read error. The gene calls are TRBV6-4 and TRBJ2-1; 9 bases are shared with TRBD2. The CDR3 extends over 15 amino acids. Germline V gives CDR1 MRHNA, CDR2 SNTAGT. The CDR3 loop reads CASGDESGGPNEQFF. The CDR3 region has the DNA TGTGCCAGCGGTGACGAAAGCGGGGGGCCCAATGAGCAGTTCTTC.

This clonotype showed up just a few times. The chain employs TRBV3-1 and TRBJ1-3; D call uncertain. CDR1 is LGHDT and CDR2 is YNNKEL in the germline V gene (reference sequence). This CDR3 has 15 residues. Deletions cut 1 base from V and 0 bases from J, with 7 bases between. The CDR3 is CASSQVGVSGNTIYF. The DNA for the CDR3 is TGTGCCAGCAGCCAAGTTGGGGTCTCTGGAAACACCATATATTTT.

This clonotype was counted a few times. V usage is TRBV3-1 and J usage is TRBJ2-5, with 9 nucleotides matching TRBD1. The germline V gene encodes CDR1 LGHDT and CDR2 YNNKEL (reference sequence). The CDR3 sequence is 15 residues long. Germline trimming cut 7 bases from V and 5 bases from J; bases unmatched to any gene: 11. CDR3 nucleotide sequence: TGTGCCAGCATGCCGGGACAGGGTGGTTTGGAGACCCAGTACTTC. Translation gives CASMPGQGGLETQYF.

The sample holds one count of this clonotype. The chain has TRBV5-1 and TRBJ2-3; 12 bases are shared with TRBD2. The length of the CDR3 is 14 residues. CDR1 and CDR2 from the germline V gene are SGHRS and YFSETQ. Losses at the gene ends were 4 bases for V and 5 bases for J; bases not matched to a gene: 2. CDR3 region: CASSLLAGGDTQYF. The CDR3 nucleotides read TGCGCCAGCAGCCTACTAGCGGGGGGAGATACGCAGTATTTT.

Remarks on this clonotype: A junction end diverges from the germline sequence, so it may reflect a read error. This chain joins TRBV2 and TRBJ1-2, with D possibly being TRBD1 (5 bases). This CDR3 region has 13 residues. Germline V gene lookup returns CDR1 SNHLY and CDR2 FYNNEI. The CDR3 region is CASSRGTASGYAF. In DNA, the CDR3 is TGTGCCAGCAGTCGTGGGACGGCTAGTGGCTACGCCTTC.

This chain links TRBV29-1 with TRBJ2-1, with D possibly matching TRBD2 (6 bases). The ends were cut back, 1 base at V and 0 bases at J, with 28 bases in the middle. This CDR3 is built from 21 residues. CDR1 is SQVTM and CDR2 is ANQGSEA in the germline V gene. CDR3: CSVEGLLGPGGGASSYNEQFF. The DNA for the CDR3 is TGCAGCGTTGAAGGACTCCTGGGGCCGGGTGGCGGGGCGAGCTCCTACAATGAGCAGTTCTTC.

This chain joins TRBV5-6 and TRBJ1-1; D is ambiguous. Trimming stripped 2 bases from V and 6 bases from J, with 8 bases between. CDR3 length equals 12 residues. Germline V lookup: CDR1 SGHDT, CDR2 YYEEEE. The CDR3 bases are TGTGCCAGCAGCTTTCTTCTGGCTGAAGCTTTCTTT. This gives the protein CASSFLLAEAFF.

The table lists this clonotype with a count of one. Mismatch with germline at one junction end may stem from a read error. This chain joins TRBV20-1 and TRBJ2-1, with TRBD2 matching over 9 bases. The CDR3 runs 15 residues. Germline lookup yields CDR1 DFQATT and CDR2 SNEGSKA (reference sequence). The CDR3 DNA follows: TGCAGTGCCAGAGATGCGGTAGCGGGGGCGAATGAGCAGTTCTTC. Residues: CSARDAVAGANEQFF.

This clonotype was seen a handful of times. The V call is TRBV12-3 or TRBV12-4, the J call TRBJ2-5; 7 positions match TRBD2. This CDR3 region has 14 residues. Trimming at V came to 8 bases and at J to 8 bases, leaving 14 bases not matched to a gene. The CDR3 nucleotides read TGTGCCAGCGCTTCCTCTAGCCGCGGGGGTACCCAGTACTTC. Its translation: CASASSSRGGTQYF.

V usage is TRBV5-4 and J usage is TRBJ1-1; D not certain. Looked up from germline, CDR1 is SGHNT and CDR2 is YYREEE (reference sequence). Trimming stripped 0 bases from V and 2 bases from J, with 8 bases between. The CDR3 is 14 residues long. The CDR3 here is CASSLGGRNTEAFF. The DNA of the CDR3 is TGTGCCAGCAGCTTGGGCGGCAGAAACACTGAAGCTTTCTTT.

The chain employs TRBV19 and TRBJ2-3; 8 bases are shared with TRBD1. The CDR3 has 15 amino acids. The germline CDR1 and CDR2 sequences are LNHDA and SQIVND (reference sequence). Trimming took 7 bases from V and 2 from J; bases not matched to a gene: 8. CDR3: CASKDRALPTDTQYF. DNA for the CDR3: TGTGCCAGTAAGGACAGGGCACTGCCCACAGATACGCAGTATTTT.

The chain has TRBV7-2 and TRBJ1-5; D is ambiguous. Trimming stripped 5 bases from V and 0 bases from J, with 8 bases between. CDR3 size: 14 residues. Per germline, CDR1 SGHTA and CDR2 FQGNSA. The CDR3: CASSPLNSNQPQHF. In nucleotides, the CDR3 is TGTGCCAGCAGCCCCTTAAATAGCAATCAGCCCCAGCATTTT.

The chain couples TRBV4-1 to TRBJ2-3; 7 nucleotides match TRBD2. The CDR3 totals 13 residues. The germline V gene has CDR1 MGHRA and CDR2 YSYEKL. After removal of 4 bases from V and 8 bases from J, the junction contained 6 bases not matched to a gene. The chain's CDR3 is CASSRAGEGTQYF. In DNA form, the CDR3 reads TGCGCCAGCAGCCGAGCCGGGGAGGGTACGCAGTATTTT.

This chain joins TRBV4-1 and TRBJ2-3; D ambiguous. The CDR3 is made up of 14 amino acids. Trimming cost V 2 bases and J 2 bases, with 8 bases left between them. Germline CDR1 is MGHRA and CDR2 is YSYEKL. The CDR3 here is CASSQYEITDTQYF. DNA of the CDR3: TGCGCCAGCAGCCAATACGAGATCACAGATACGCAGTATTTT.

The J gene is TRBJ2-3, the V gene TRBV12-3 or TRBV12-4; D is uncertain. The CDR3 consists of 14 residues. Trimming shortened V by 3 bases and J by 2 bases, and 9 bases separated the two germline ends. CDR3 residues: CASSFEQYTDTQYF. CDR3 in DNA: TGTGCCAGCAGTTTTGAGCAGTACACAGATACGCAGTATTTT.

CDR3 amino acids: CATSDLLGTAETQYF. CDR3 bases: TGTGCCACCAGTGATTTACTGGGGACAGCCGAGACCCAGTACTTC. The chain links TRBV24-1 to TRBJ2-5, with 7 positions matching TRBD1. CDR3 length equals 15 residues. Germline-derived CDR1 and CDR2 are KGHDR and SFDVKD. V shed 1 base, J shed 5 bases, and the junction held 6 bases outside the gene matches.